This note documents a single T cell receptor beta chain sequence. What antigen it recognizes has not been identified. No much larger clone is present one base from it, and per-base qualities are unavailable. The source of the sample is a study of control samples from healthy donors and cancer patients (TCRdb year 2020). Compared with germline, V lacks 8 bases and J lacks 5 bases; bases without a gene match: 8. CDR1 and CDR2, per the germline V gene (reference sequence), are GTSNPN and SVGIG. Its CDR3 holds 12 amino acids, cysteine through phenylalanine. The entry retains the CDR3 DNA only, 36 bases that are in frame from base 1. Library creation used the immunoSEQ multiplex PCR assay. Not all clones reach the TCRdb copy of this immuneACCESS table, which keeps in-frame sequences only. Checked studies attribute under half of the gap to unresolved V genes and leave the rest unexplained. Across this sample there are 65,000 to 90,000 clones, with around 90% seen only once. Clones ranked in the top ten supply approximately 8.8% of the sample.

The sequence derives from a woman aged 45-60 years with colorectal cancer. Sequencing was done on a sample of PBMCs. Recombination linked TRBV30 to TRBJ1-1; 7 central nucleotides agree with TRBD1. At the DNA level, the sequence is TGTGCCGGTGACAGGGTAGTAACTGAAGCTTTCTTT. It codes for CAGDRVVTEAFF.